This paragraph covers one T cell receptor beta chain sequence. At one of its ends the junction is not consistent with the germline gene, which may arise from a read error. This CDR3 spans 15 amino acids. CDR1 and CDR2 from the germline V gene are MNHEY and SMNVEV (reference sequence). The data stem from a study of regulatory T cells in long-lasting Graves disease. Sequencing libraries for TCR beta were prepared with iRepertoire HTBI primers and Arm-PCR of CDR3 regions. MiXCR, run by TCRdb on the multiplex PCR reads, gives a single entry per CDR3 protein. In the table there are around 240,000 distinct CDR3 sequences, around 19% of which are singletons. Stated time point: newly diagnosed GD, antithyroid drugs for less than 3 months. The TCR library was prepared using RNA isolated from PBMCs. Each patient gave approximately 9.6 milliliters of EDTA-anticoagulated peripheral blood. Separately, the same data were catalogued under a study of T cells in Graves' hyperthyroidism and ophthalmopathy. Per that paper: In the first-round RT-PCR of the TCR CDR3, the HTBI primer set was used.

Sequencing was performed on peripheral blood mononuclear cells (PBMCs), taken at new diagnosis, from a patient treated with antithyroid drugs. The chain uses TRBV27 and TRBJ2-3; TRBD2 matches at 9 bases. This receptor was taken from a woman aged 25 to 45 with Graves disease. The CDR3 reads CASIRTSALTGTQYF. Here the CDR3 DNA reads TGTGCCAGCATCCGGACTAGCGCCCTCACAGGTACGCAGTATTTT.